One and the same sample provided the 12 T cell receptor beta chains below, sequenced in a study of blood T cell repertoires in COVID-19. The data were produced by immunoSEQ multiplex PCR, yet TCRdb's version contains in-frame clones alone and is incomplete. The sample consists of about 180,000 clones, 86% of them appearing once. The sample comprised peripheral blood. The source is a woman aged 25 to 39 with active or convalescent COVID-19.

This clone was seen once. The gene calls are TRBV27 and TRBJ1-5; 8 positions match TRBD1. CDR3 length equals 12 residues. Per germline, CDR1 MNHEY and CDR2 SMNVEV (reference sequence). The V and J ends lost 7 bases and 5 bases, in that order; junction bases with no gene match: 1. CDR3 in amino acids: CASKGQDQPQHF. The CDR3 DNA is TGTGCCAGCAAGGGACAGGATCAGCCCCAGCATTTT.

This chain links TRBV19 with TRBJ2-2; D unclear. V lost 4 bases to trimming and J lost 3 bases, with 9 bases between them. The germline V gene encodes CDR1 LNHDA and CDR2 SQIVND (reference sequence). There are 14 residues in the CDR3. DNA of the CDR3: TGTGCCAGTAGTAGGCAGATTCACACCGGGGAGCTGTTTTTT. Protein: CASSRQIHTGELFF.

The chain links TRBV11-3 to TRBJ2-2; possibly TRBD2 for D (7 bases). Trimming left V 8 bases short and J 4 bases short, with 20 bases between. The CDR3 covers 16 residues. CDR1 and CDR2 (germline): SGHNT, YENEEA. The DNA of the CDR3 is TGTGCCAGCGGGAGGGGGAGGGACCCAGGCACCGGGGAGCTGTTTTTT. It is translated as CASGRGRDPGTGELFF. The full variable domain, with the rest looked up from reference TRBV11-3 and TRBJ2-2, is EAGVVQSPRYKIIEKKQPVAFWCNPISGHNTLYWYLQNLGQGPELLIRYENEEAVDDSQLPKDRFSAERLKGVDSTLKIQPAELGDSAVYLCASGRGRDPGTGELFFGEGSRLTVL.

The J gene is TRBJ1-6, the V gene TRBV7-6, with D tentatively TRBD1 (6 bases). The V end was cut by 7 bases, the J end by 6 bases, with 16 bases between. Per germline, CDR1 SGHVS and CDR2 FNYEAQ. The length of the CDR3 is 15 residues. The CDR3 nucleotides read TGTGCCAGCACCCTAGGGGGAGAGGTTAATTCACCCCTCCACTTT. Translating it yields CASTLGGEVNSPLHF.

CDR3 nucleotides: TGTGCCAGCACCCCATCCGGGACAGGCCCTTCGCGAGGCTACACCTTC. Its protein product is CASTPSGTGPSRGYTF. The V and J genes are TRBV9 and TRBJ1-2, with 8 bases lining up with TRBD1. The CDR3 totals 16 residues. Germline V gene data show CDR1 as SGDLS and CDR2 as YYNGEE. J gave up 8 bases and V 6 bases, and 18 bases lay outside the gene matches.

The CDR3 region is CASSESILGGDTGELFF. The CDR3 coding sequence is TGCGCCAGCAGTGAGTCGATACTAGGAGGAGACACCGGGGAGCTGTTTTTT. This sequence joins TRBV10-1 and TRBJ2-2; possible D gene TRBD2, 5 bases. Germline loops: CDR1 WNHNN, CDR2 SYGVQD (reference sequence). The CDR3 totals 17 residues. The ends were cut back, 0 bases at V and 3 bases at J, with 14 bases in the middle.

This rearrangement joins TRBV11-3 to TRBJ2-7; 7 bases match TRBD2. The CDR3 extends over 15 amino acids. J gave up 0 bases and V 4 bases, and 6 bases lay outside the gene matches. Germline V gene data show CDR1 as SGHNT and CDR2 as YENEEA. The chain's CDR3 is CASSSDGGSSYEQYF. Here the CDR3 DNA reads TGTGCCAGCAGCTCTGACGGGGGGAGCTCCTACGAGCAGTACTTC.

The chain uses TRBV20-1 and TRBJ2-7; D is unclear. The CDR3 sequence is 11 residues long. Germline V lookup: CDR1 DFQATT, CDR2 SNEGSKA (reference sequence). Between the trimmed V and J ends, which lost 3 bases and 6 bases, there was a span of 9 bases. CDR3 sequence reads: CSASGSGEQYF. DNA for the CDR3: TGCAGTGCTAGTGGATCGGGCGAGCAGTACTTC.

The J gene is TRBJ2-7, the V gene TRBV7-2; 8 bases agree with TRBD2. V shed 1 base, J shed 4 bases, and the junction held 6 bases outside the gene matches. This CDR3 comprises 15 residues. Germline-derived CDR1 and CDR2 are SGHTA and FQGNSA. CDR3 DNA: TGTGCCAGCAGCTTAGAAACGGGAGGGCCGTACGAGCAGTACTTC. It specifies CASSLETGGPYEQYF.

The chain links TRBV2 to TRBJ1-5, with a tentative D call TRBD1 (6 bases). Germline V gene data show CDR1 as SNHLY and CDR2 as FYNNEI. The V end was cut by 2 bases, the J end by 6 bases, with 14 bases between. This CDR3 is 15 amino acids long. The CDR3 reads CASSETGWGSQPQHF. The DNA of the CDR3 is TGTGCCAGCAGTGAAACAGGGTGGGGGAGTCAGCCCCAGCATTTT.

The chain couples TRBV6-6 to TRBJ1-5, with TRBD1 matching over 7 bases. V shed 7 bases, J shed 4 bases, and the junction held 13 bases outside the gene matches. The CDR3 extends over 16 amino acids. From germline, CDR1 is MNHNY and CDR2 SVGAGI (reference sequence). The CDR3 region has the DNA TGTGCCAGCAAATCTCAGGGGGTCTCGGAGAATCAGCCCCAGCATTTT. Translated: CASKSQGVSENQPQHF.

The sample holds one count of this clone. V and J are TRBV6-5 and TRBJ1-6; 9 bases match TRBD1. The length of the CDR3 is 15 residues. V lost 6 bases and J lost 7; bases outside the gene matches: 7. Germline lookup yields CDR1 MNHEY and CDR2 SVGAGI. This chain's CDR3 is CASRSGQGQNSPLHF. CDR3 coding DNA: TGTGCCAGCAGATCTGGACAGGGGCAAAATTCACCCCTCCACTTT.